This record covers a single T cell receptor (beta chain). No antigen is known for it. These data originate in a study of Ad26.COV2.S vaccination and SARS-CoV-2 variants. Whole-study results and caveats: Individuals receiving vaccine had higher spike-specific TCR breadth than placebo recipients did.

Assay used: immunoSEQ multiplex PCR; TCRdb lists only in-frame clones, some missing. The sample shows over 200,000 clones, 70% to 90% of them seen only once. Treatment given: over 15 received Ad26.COV2.S at low or high dose, single or two shots; about 5 received placebo; per-sample allocation not given. Material that was analyzed had been drawn on day 63 after the first vaccine or placebo injection. Donor was an adult aged 18-55 years in Boston. The shot given was an Ad26 vector that makes Wuhan-strain SARS-CoV-2 spike. CDR1 is SNHLY and CDR2 is FYNNEI in the germline V gene. This CDR3 region has 17 residues. The junction had 7 bases not matched to a gene; V was cut back by 3 bases and J by 4 bases.

The genes are TRBV2 and TRBJ2-2, with 11 bases that match TRBD1. The TCR comes from a person aged 18-60 years who received the Ad26.COV2.S COVID-19 vaccine or a placebo. Sequenced here: peripheral blood, sampled in a trial of Ad26.COV2.S vaccine versus placebo. Here the CDR3 reads CASSEDRGLGRTGELFF. DNA for the CDR3: TGTGCCAGCAGTGAGGACAGGGGGCTAGGTCGCACCGGGGAGCTGTTTTTT.